Listed below are T cell receptor beta chains from one sample, sequenced in a study of beta chain features in type 1 diabetes. Clones were read by immunoSEQ multiplex PCR, and TCRdb kept only the in-frame ones, dropping some. The top ten hold roughly 0.72% of the sample, which has about 160,000 clones, 9% seen once. Specimen: central memory CD4+ T cells from blood. The receptors derive from a woman aged 25 to 39 with type 1 diabetes. Both conserved end residues are part of each CDR3. A D gene is named only where the DNA matches it firmly. Size values are once, few and many counts, or a class for expanded clones, and some rows have none.

>.|once|TRBV28|TRBJ1-2
TGTGCCAGCAGTCTGGGGGCAGGGGCCAAATATGGCTACACCTTC
CASSLGAGAKYGYTF
>TRBD2|.|TRBV30|TRBJ2-5
TGTGCCTGGAGTGATAGGGCGGGAGTGGAGACCCAGTACTTC
CAWSDRAGVETQYF
>TRBD2|few|TRBV5-1|TRBJ2-1
TGCGCCAGCAGCCAGACTAGCGAAAATGAGCAGTTCTTC
CASSQTSENEQFF
>TRBD2|.|TRBV11-3|TRBJ2-1
TGTGCCAGCAGCCCTCCGGGACTAGCGGGGGAGAGTGAGCAGTTCTTC
CASSPPGLAGESEQFF
>.|.|TRBV15|TRBJ1-2
TGTGCCACCAGCAGAGATATTGACTATGGCTACACCTTC
CATSRDIDYGYTF
>.|.|TRBV11-2|TRBJ1-5
TGTGCCAGCAGCCGGGGCAATCAGCCCCAGCATTTT
CASSRGNQPQHF
>.|few|TRBV6-5|TRBJ1-2
TGTGCCAGCAGTACGGACAGTTCTAACTATGGCTACACCTTC
CASSTDSSNYGYTF
>TRBD1|.|TRBV19|TRBJ1-2
TGTGCCAGTAATCCGGACAGGGGGCGCCTCTATGGCTACACCTTC
CASNPDRGRLYGYTF
>.|.|TRBV4-1|TRBJ1-5
TGCGCCAGCAGCCTTCAGGGAAATCAGCCCCAGCATTTT
CASSLQGNQPQHF
>TRBD1|few|TRBV2|TRBJ1-4
TGTGCCAGCCACAGGGGAGGCGAAAAACTGTTTTTT
CASHRGGEKLFF
>TRBD2|.|TRBV30|TRBJ2-4
TGTGCCTGGAGTGTAGGGTACTTTAGCGGGCCGCTTTCCAAAAACATTCAGTACTTC
CAWSVGYFSGPLSKNIQYF
>.|few|TRBV5-1|TRBJ1-2
TGCGCCAGCAGCTCGGCAGGGGAGTCTAGGGGCTACACCTTC
CASSSAGESRGYTF
>.|few|TRBV29-1|TRBJ2-1
TGCAGCGTTGACGGGGAGTCGGATGAGCAGTTCTTC
CSVDGESDEQFF
>TRBD2|.|TRBV9|TRBJ2-5
TGTGCCAGCAGCGTTGGGGGGGGAGTAGAGACCCAGTACTTC
CASSVGGGVETQYF
>TRBD1|few|TRBV16|TRBJ1-2
TGTGCCAGCAGCCAAAATGTTCCGGGACAGGGGACCTACACCTTC
CASSQNVPGQGTYTF
>.|.|TRBV13|TRBJ2-1
TGTGCCAGCAGTCGGTGGGGCGAGCAGTTCTTC
CASSRWGEQFF
>.|.|TRBV4-1|TRBJ2-2
TGCGCCAGCAGCCAAGATGGACGGGGGACAGTGGCTAACACCGGGGAGCTGTTTTTT
CASSQDGRGTVANTGELFF
>TRBD1|.|TRBV19|TRBJ2-5
TGTGCCAGTAATCTGGGCAGGGGGCAAGAGACCCAGTACTTC
CASNLGRGQETQYF
>.|.|TRBV28|TRBJ2-1
TGTGCCAGCATCTCCCTCCGGGGTTCTGGGAGTGAGCAGTTCTTC
CASISLRGSGSEQFF
>TRBD2|few|TRBV11-1|TRBJ2-7
TGTGCCAGCGGATTAGCGGGAGTGGGCTCCTACGAGCAGTACTTC
CASGLAGVGSYEQYF
>.|.|TRBV19|TRBJ1-1
TGTGCCAGTAGCGATAGAGGCGGGCTCCGCGGGCGAGCTTTCTTT
CASSDRGGLRGRAFF
>.|.|TRBV5-1|TRBJ2-5
TGCGCCAGCAGCCGTCTGGGGGCCCGGCAAGAGACCCAGTACTTC
CASSRLGARQETQYF
>.|.|TRBV2|TRBJ2-7
TGTGCCAGCAGCGCCCTTGCGGCGCAGTACTTC
CASSALAAQYF
>TRBD2|few|TRBV30|TRBJ2-1
TGTGCCTGGAGTGCCTTAGGACTAGTAGCCGATGAGCAGTTCTTC
CAWSALGLVADEQFF
>TRBD2|few|TRBV5-1|TRBJ2-5
TGCGCCAGCAGCTTGCGATCTAGCGGAGAAGAGACCCAGTACTTC
CASSLRSSGEETQYF
>TRBD1|.|TRBV7-9|TRBJ2-1
TGTGCCAGCAGCCTCGACAGGGCCTACAATGAGCAGTTCTTC
CASSLDRAYNEQFF
>.|few|TRBV11-3|TRBJ2-3
TGTGCCAGCAGCTTAGACTCAGATACGCAGTATTTT
CASSLDSDTQYF
>TRBD1|few|TRBV6-6|TRBJ2-5
TGTGCCAGCAGTTACCGACAGGGGGAACAAGAGACCCAGTACTTC
CASSYRQGEQETQYF
>TRBD1|few|TRBV28|TRBJ1-4
TGTGCCAGCAGTGATTCAGGGGGAACTAATGAAAAACTGTTTTTT
CASSDSGGTNEKLFF
>.|.|TRBV28|TRBJ1-1
TGTGCCAGCAGTACTCACAGGGAAGGTAGGACTGAAGCTTTCTTT
CASSTHREGRTEAFF
>.|.|TRBV5-6|TRBJ2-4
TGTGCCAGCAGCTTGGAACTAAACATTCAGTACTTC
CASSLELNIQYF
>.|.|TRBV5-1|TRBJ2-3
TGCGCCAGCAGCTTGTTTGGCCAGAACACAGATACGCAGTATTTT
CASSLFGQNTDTQYF
>TRBD2|few|TRBV14|TRBJ2-2
TGTGCCAGCAGCCAAGTAGCGGGACACACCGGGGAGCTGTTTTTT
CASSQVAGHTGELFF
>TRBD1|few|TRBV18|TRBJ1-1
TGTGCCAGCTCACCAGCGGACAGGGTGAACACTGAAGCTTTCTTT
CASSPADRVNTEAFF
>TRBD1|.|TRBV19|TRBJ2-2
TGTGCCAGCCGGGACAGGGAGGGCACCGGGGAGCTGTTTTTT
CASRDREGTGELFF
>TRBD2|few|TRBV10-3|TRBJ2-7
TGTGCCATCAGTGAGTCGATGGGACTAGCGGGAGTCAGCTCCTACGAGCAGTACTTC
CAISESMGLAGVSSYEQYF
>.|few|TRBV6-6|TRBJ1-2
TGTGCCAGCGGCTTACAGACAGGCTATGGCTACACCTTC
CASGLQTGYGYTF
>.|few|TRBV7-3|TRBJ2-3
TGTGCCAGCAGCCTAGACAGAGATACGCAGTATTTT
CASSLDRDTQYF
>TRBD2|few|TRBV18|TRBJ2-3
TGTGCCAGCTCACTTCCGGGACTAGCAGCAGATACGCAGTATTTT
CASSLPGLAADTQYF
>.|once|TRBV28|TRBJ2-7
TGTGCCAGCAGGGAATCGGGGGTCCACGAGCAGTACTTC
CASRESGVHEQYF
>.|.|TRBV27|TRBJ1-2
TGTGCCAGCAGTTTATGGGGGGAACCGACTAACTATGGCTACACCTTC
CASSLWGEPTNYGYTF
>TRBD2|.|TRBV11-1|TRBJ2-5
TGTGCCAGCAGCGCCCGGACTAGCGGGGGGGAGACCCAGTACTTC
CASSARTSGGETQYF
>.|.|TRBV19|TRBJ1-5
TGTGCCAGTAGTGGTTTCCGCGGGAATCAGCCCCAGCATTTT
CASSGFRGNQPQHF
>.|.|TRBV7-2|TRBJ2-3
TGTGCCAGCAGCCTTCAGGGGCTTGGGGGTACGCAGTATTTT
CASSLQGLGGTQYF
>TRBD1|.|TRBV6-5|TRBJ1-4
TGTGCCAGCAGTAGAAACAGGGGCCTATGGGAAAAACTGTTTTTT
CASSRNRGLWEKLFF
>.|.|TRBV7-2|TRBJ2-1
TGTGCCAGCAGCTTACGTAGTGTGTCCTTTCCGCAGTTCTTC
CASSLRSVSFPQFF
>.|few|TRBV6-6|TRBJ1-1
TGTGCCAGCAGCCCCACTAGCACTGAAGCTTTCTTT
CASSPTSTEAFF
>TRBD2|.|TRBV10-3|TRBJ2-1
TGTGCCATCAGTGTAAGCGGGGGAGACTACAATGAGCAGTTCTTC
CAISVSGGDYNEQFF
>.|.|TRBV5-5|TRBJ2-1
TGTGCCAGCAGCTTTCTAGTGAGCTCCTACAATGAGCAGTTCTTC
CASSFLVSSYNEQFF
>.|.|TRBV2|TRBJ2-5
TGTGCCAGCAGTTATAACGGCCAAGAGACCCAGTACTTC
CASSYNGQETQYF
>TRBD1|few|TRBV6-1|TRBJ1-5
TGTGCCAGCAATTGGGGGACAGTGGGGCAAGAGCCCCAGCATTTT
CASNWGTVGQEPQHF
>.|.|TRBV5-1|TRBJ1-5
TGCGCCAGCAGCTTGGGGAACCAGAGGAATCAGCCCCAGCATTTT
CASSLGNQRNQPQHF
>.|few|TRBV4-1|TRBJ1-2
TGCGCCAGCAGCCAAGTGACAGACTATGGCTACACCTTC
CASSQVTDYGYTF
>TRBD1|.|TRBV6-6|TRBJ1-5
TGTGCCAGCAGCGATACAGGGGGCGGGCAGCCCCAGCATTTT
CASSDTGGGQPQHF
>.|.|TRBV5-1|TRBJ1-1
TGCGCCAGCAGCTCTACCAAAGGGGGTACTGAAGCTTTCTTT
CASSSTKGGTEAFF